This TCR beta chain was found in a study of CD8 T cells in ankylosing spondylitis. Library preparation for TCR beta used quantitative 5'-RACE with molecular barcodes. TCRdb fed the 5' RACE reads into MiXCR, producing one record per CDR3 protein. The sample has 750,000 to 850,000 distinct CDR3 sequences; approximately 12% are singletons. As concerns this clonotype: The antigen is unknown.

Findings of the study overall: What seemed typical of ankylosing spondylitis blood was a TCR beta motif built from roughly eight highly homologous variants. Significantly higher representation of disease-linked clones was reported for matched ankylosing spondylitis synovial fluid.

This CDR3 is 18 amino acids long. Germline V gives CDR1 SNHLY, CDR2 FYNNEI. The V and J ends lost 11 bases and 1 base respectively, with 28 bases between them. The sequencing sample was made of blood, either unsorted or a sorted T cell fraction (not recorded which). The chain employs TRBV2 and TRBJ2-3, with no clear D. This TCR derives from a male donor with ankylosing spondylitis. Here the CDR3 reads CALSFPDSPWKGTDTQYF. CDR3 in DNA: TGTGCCCTCAGTTTCCCCGATAGCCCATGGAAAGGCACAGATACGCAGTATTTT.